What follows describes a single T cell receptor (beta chain). The antigen is not known. Germline V gene sequence: CDR1 MNHEY, CDR2 SMNVEV (reference sequence). The CDR3 is made up of 14 amino acids. The V end was cut by 6 bases, the J end by 6 bases, with 15 bases between. The data derive from a study of OX40 agonist ivuxolimab in advanced cancers. Study-wide background: Patients received ivuxolimab, an agonistic anti-OX40 (CD134) antibody. A male proportion of about 84% was recorded, with mean age roughly 62 years and range about 20 to 79.

People who had autoimmune disease history or systemic immunosuppression were excluded. The repertoire was sequenced with immunoSEQ multiplex PCR; TCRdb's copy has only in-frame clones and lacks some. The data hold 20,000 to 25,000 clones, with 80% to 90% observed a single time. Study outcomes and limitations: Relative to CD4+, CD8+ T cells held more expanded clones on average.

Sequencing was performed on CD4+ or CD8+ T cells sorted from blood, taken in a trial of the OX40 agonist ivuxolimab. V is TRBV27 and J is TRBJ1-5; no clear D gene. This receptor was identified in an adult with an advanced solid tumor such as melanoma, head and neck, liver or kidney cancer. The CDR3 DNA follows: TGTGCCAGCAGCCCGACTGTGATGAGTCAGCCCCAGCATTTT. Protein sequence: CASSPTVMSQPQHF.